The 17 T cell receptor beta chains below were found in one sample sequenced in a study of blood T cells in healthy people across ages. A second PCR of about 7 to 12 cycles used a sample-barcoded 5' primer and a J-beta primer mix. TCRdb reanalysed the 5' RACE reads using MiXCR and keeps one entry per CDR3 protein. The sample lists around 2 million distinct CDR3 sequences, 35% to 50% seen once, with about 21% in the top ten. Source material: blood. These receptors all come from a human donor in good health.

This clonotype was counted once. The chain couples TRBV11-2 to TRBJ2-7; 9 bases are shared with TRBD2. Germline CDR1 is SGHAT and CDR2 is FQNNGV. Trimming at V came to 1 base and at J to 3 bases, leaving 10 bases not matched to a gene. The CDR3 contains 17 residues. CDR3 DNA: TGTGCCAGCAGCTTAGTTAGCGGGGGCGTAATAGGCTACGAGCAGTACTTC. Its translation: CASSLVSGGVIGYEQYF.

As DNA, the CDR3 is TGCAGTGCTAGACCTAGCGGGTATTCCTACAATGAGCAGTTCTTC. Amino acid sequence: CSARPSGYSYNEQFF. The chain is built from TRBV20-1 and TRBJ2-1; 8 bases are a match to TRBD2. Germline V CDR1 and CDR2: DFQATT, SNEGSKA (reference sequence). V lost 2 bases to trimming and J lost 1 base; unmatched junction nucleotides: 4. There are 15 residues in the CDR3.

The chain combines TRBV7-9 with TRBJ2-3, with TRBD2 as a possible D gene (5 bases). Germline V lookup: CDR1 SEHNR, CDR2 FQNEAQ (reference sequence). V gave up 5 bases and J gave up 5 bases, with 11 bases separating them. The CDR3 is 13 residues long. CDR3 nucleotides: TGTGCCAGCAGCACAAAGAGGGAAGATACGCAGTATTTT. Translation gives CASSTKREDTQYF.

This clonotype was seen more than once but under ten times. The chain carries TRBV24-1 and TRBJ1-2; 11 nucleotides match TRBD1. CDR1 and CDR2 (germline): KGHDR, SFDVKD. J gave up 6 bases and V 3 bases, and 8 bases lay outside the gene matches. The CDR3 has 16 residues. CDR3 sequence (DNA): TGTGCCACCAGTGATGCCACCGGGACAGGGGGGGATGGCTACACCTTC. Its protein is CATSDATGTGGDGYTF.

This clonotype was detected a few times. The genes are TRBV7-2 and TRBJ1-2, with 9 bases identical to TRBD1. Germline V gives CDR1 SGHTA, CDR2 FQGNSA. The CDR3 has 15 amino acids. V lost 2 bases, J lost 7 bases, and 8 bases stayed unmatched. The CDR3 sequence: CASSLPGAQGAGYTF. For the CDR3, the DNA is TGTGCCAGCAGCTTACCGGGGGCACAGGGGGCTGGCTACACCTTC.

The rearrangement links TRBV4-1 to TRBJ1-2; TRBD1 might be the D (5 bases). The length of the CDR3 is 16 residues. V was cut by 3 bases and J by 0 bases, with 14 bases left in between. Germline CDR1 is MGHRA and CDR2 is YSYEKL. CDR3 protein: CASSQRTSRTNYGYTF. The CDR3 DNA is TGCGCCAGCAGCCAGAGGACATCCCGAACTAACTATGGCTACACCTTC.

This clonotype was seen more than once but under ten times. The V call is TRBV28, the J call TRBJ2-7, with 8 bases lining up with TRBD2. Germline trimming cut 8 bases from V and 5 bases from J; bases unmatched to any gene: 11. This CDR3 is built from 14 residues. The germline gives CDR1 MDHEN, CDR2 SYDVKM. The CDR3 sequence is CASQTGTSPHEQYF. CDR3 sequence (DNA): TGTGCCAGCCAAACCGGGACTAGTCCCCACGAGCAGTACTTC.

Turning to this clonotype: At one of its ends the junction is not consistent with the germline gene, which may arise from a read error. The DNA for the CDR3 is TGTGCCACCAGTGAAGGACTAGCGTCAAGGGGTACAGATACGCGGTATTTT. It specifies CATSEGLASRGTDTRYF. The rearrangement links TRBV15 to TRBJ2-3; 9 nucleotides agree with TRBD2. In germline, CDR1 is LNHNV, CDR2 YYDKDF (reference sequence). This CDR3 spans 17 amino acids.

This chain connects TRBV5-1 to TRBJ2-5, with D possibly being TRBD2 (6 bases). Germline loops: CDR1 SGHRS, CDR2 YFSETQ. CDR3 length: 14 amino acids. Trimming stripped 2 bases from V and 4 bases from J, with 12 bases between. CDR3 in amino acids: CASSFGEGGETQYF. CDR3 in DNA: TGCGCCAGCAGCTTTGGTGAGGGAGGAGAGACCCAGTACTTC.

CDR3 nucleotide sequence: TGCGCCAGCAGCTTGGCCGTAACAGCCGTCGGGGAGCTGTTTTTT. Amino acid sequence: CASSLAVTAVGELFF. The chain couples TRBV5-1 to TRBJ2-2, with D unresolved. V gave up 0 bases and J gave up 7 bases, with 13 bases separating them. The V gene's germline CDR1 is SGHRS and CDR2 YFSETQ. This CDR3 has 15 amino acids.

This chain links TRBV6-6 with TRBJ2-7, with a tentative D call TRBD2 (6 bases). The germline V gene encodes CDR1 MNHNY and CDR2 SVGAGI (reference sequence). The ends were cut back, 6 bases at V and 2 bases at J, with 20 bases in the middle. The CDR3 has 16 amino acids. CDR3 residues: CASRPPGTEGTYEQYF. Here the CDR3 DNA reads TGTGCCAGCAGACCGCCCGGGACGGAGGGAACCTACGAGCAGTACTTC.

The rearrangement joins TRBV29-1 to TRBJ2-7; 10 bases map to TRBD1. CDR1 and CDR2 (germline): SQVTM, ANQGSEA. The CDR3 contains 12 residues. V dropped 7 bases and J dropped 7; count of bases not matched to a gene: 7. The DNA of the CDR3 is TGCAGCGGTAGACAGGGGGCAGGGGAGCAGTACTTC. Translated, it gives CSGRQGAGEQYF.

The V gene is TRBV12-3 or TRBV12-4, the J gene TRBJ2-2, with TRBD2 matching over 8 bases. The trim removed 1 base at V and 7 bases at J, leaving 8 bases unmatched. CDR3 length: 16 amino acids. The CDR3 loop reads CASSLDGGAWVGELFF. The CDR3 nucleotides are TGTGCCAGCAGTTTAGACGGGGGGGCCTGGGTCGGGGAGCTGTTTTTT.

CDR3 sequence reads: CASSSVEYTDTQYF. As DNA, the CDR3 is TGTGCCAGCAGCTCCGTTGAATACACAGATACGCAGTATTTT. The chain employs TRBV11-3 and TRBJ2-3; D unclear. V was pared by 4 bases and J by 2 bases, with 10 bases between. Germline-derived CDR1 and CDR2 are SGHNT and YENEEA. This CDR3 region has 14 residues. Full variable domain (missing parts from reference TRBV11-3 and TRBJ2-3): EAGVVQSPRYKIIEKKQPVAFWCNPISGHNTLYWYLQNLGQGPELLIRYENEEAVDDSQLPKDRFSAERLKGVDSTLKIQPAELGDSAVYLCASSSVEYTDTQYFGPGTRLTVL.

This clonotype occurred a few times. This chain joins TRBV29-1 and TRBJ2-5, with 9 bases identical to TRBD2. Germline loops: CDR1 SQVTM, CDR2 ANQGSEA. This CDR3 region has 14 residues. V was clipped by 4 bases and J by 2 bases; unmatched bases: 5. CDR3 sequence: CSVVGLAVQETQYF. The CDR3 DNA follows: TGCAGCGTTGTGGGACTAGCTGTGCAAGAGACCCAGTACTTC.

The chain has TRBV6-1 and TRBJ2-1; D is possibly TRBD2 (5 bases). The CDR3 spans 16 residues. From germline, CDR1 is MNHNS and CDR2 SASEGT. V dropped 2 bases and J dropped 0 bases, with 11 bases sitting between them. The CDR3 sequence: CASSEFGVRSYNEQFF. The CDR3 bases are TGTGCCAGCAGTGAATTCGGGGTCCGCTCCTACAATGAGCAGTTCTTC.

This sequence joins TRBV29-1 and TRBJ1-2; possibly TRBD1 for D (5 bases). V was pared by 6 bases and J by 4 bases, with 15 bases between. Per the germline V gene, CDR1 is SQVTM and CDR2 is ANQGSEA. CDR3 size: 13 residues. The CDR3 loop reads CSVQGGGGYGYTF. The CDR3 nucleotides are TGCAGCGTCCAGGGAGGAGGAGGCTATGGCTACACCTTC. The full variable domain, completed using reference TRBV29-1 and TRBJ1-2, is SAVISQKPSRDICQRGTSLTIQCQVDSQVTMMFWYRQQPGQSLTLIATANQGSEATYESGFVIDKFPISRPNLTFSTLTVSNMSPEDSSIYLCSVQGGGGYGYTFGSGTRLTVV.